This T cell receptor (beta chain) was captured in a study of shared clonotypes between healthy human individuals. This CDR3 is 15 amino acids long. V was pared by 2 bases and J by 4 bases, with 7 bases of the junction left unmatched. Germline values: CDR1 MGHRA, CDR2 YSYEKL. CD45RO negativity and positive selection for CCR7 defined naive CD8 cells, a population that excluded terminally differentiated effector memory CD45RA+ cells. Clones were read by immunoSEQ multiplex PCR, and TCRdb kept only the in-frame ones, dropping some. Seen here are roughly 1,800,000 clones, roughly 94% observed once, and the top ten hold approximately 1.2%.

The gene calls are TRBV4-1 and TRBJ2-7, with 8 bases matching TRBD2. The sample was naive CD8+ T cells sorted from blood. The clonotype was recovered from a man between 18 and 35 years old in good health. CDR3 loop: CASSQLGLAGYEQYF. CDR3 coding DNA: TGCGCCAGCAGCCAATTGGGTCTAGCGGGTTACGAGCAGTACTTC.